The rows below give T cell receptor beta chains drawn from one sample of a study of T cell responses to AZD1222 COVID-19 vaccine. Generated by immunoSEQ multiplex PCR, the TCRdb table keeps only in-frame clones and is missing some. Of 100,000 or so clones in the sample, nearly 90% were seen once. This material consisted of peripheral blood, taken 28 days after the second AZD1222 dose. Source of these receptors: an adult who received the AZD1222 COVID-19 vaccine. Each CDR3 is given with its conserved first and last residue. A D gene is named only where the DNA matches it firmly. Size is omitted from some rows. Given values are once, few, many or a class for expanded clones.

J | D | size | V | CDR3 | DNA
TRBJ2-5 | . | . | TRBV3-1/TRBV3-2 | CASSRGRFGETQYF | TGTGCCAGCAGCCGAGGGAGGTTCGGGGAGACCCAGTACTTC
TRBJ2-1 | TRBD2 | . | TRBV6-4 | CASSAYGGGDHNEQFF | TGTGCCAGCAGTGCTTATGGGGGGGGAGATCACAATGAGCAGTTCTTC
TRBJ2-5 | . | . | TRBV28 | CASSLAGLKETQYF | TGTGCCAGCAGTTTGGCAGGGCTTAAAGAGACCCAGTACTTC
TRBJ2-7 | . | few | TRBV5-1 | CASSSALGPAYEQYF | TGCGCCAGCAGCTCCGCCCTGGGACCCGCCTACGAGCAGTACTTC
TRBJ2-7 | TRBD1 | . | TRBV6-6 | CASLRGQGLYEQYF | TGTGCCAGCCTCCGGGGACAGGGGTTGTACGAGCAGTACTTC
TRBJ1-4 | . | . | TRBV5-1 | CASSPTATNEKLFF | TGCGCCAGCAGCCCGACAGCAACTAATGAAAAACTGTTTTTT
TRBJ2-7 | . | . | TRBV6-5 | CASRRVVSYEQYF | TGTGCCAGCAGGCGAGTCGTTAGCTACGAGCAGTACTTC
TRBJ2-7 | TRBD1 | . | TRBV6-4 | CASSERGTGGYEQYF | TGTGCCAGCAGTGAGAGAGGGACAGGGGGCTACGAGCAGTACTTC
TRBJ1-1 | TRBD1 | once | TRBV18 | CASSPMGQGRAEAFF | TGTGCCAGCTCACCGATGGGACAGGGGAGGGCTGAAGCTTTCTTT
TRBJ2-7 | . | . | TRBV28 | CASSIPVGFQRYEQYF | TGTGCCAGCAGTATACCAGTGGGGTTTCAAAGGTACGAGCAGTACTTC
TRBJ2-2 | . | few | TRBV21-1 | CASSKAASGGGDNTGELFF | TGTGCCAGCAGCAAAGCGGCTAGCGGAGGGGGAGATAACACCGGGGAGCTGTTTTTT
TRBJ2-7 | TRBD2 | . | TRBV30 | CAWSAWGLAGDGEQYF | TGTGCCTGGAGTGCCTGGGGGCTAGCGGGAGACGGCGAGCAGTACTTC
TRBJ2-6 | . | . | TRBV4-1 | CAGRGGSGANVLTF | TGCGCCGGGAGAGGGGGCTCTGGGGCCAACGTCCTGACTTTC
TRBJ2-2 | . | . | TRBV5-1 | CASSLAGDTGELFF | TGCGCCAGCAGCTTGGCGGGAGACACCGGGGAGCTGTTTTTT
TRBJ1-5 | . | once | TRBV6-4 | CASSEQSHQPQHF | TGTGCCAGCAGTGAACAGAGTCATCAGCCCCAGCATTTT
TRBJ1-5 | . | . | TRBV19 | CASSISSNQPQHF | TGTGCCAGTAGTATTAGTAGCAATCAGCCCCAGCATTTT
TRBJ2-2 | . | few | TRBV5-1 | CASSLGDPGELFF | TGCGCCAGCAGCTTGGGTGACCCCGGGGAGCTGTTTTTT
TRBJ2-7 | . | . | TRBV28 | CASRRPGDTYEQYF | TGTGCCAGCAGGCGTCCGGGAGATACCTACGAGCAGTACTTC
TRBJ1-5 | . | few | TRBV5-6 | CASSLNRFSNQPQHF | TGTGCCAGCAGCTTGAACAGGTTTAGCAATCAGCCCCAGCATTTT
TRBJ2-7 | . | . | TRBV7-2 | CASSTETGSYEQYF | TGTGCCAGCAGCACCGAAACAGGGTCCTACGAGCAGTACTTC
TRBJ1-5 | . | few | TRBV19 | CASSSRVFSNQPQHF | TGTGCCAGTAGTTCCCGTGTGTTCAGTAATCAGCCCCAGCATTTT
TRBJ2-7 | TRBD1 | . | TRBV11-2 | CASRSGTGSYEQYF | TGTGCCAGCAGATCCGGGACAGGTTCCTACGAGCAGTACTTC
TRBJ2-1 | TRBD2 | . | TRBV28 | CASSGGLAGVLNEQFF | TGTGCCAGCAGTGGGGGACTAGCGGGAGTCCTCAATGAGCAGTTCTTC
TRBJ1-1 | TRBD1 | . | TRBV28 | CASSDDREAFF | TGTGCCAGCAGCGACGACAGGGAGGCTTTCTTT
TRBJ2-3 | . | . | TRBV2 | CASRKTGTSTDTQYF | TGTGCCAGCAGAAAGACAGGGACTAGCACAGATACGCAGTATTTT
TRBJ2-7 | . | . | TRBV19 | CASRPLDGYEQYF | TGTGCCAGTAGGCCCCTGGACGGCTACGAGCAGTACTTC
TRBJ2-5 | . | . | TRBV7-7 | CASSLGGAMTTETQYF | TGTGCCAGCAGCTTAGGAGGGGCTATGACCACGGAGACCCAGTACTTC
TRBJ2-7 | . | . | TRBV7-2 | CASSLGDSYEQYF | TGTGCCAGCAGCTTAGGCGACTCCTACGAGCAGTACTTC